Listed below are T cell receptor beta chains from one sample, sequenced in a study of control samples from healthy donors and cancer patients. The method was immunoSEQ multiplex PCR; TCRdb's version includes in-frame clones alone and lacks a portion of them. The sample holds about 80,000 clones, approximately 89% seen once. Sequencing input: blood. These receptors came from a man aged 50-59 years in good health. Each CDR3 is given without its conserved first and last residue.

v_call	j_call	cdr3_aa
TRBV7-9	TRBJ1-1	ASSLGGQGVGGNTEAF
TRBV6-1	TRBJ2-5	ASSEARYQGTQY
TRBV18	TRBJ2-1	ASSPTGTGGNEQF
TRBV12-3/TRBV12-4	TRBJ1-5	ASSPGVNQPQH
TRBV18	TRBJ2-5	ASSPLAGTQETQY
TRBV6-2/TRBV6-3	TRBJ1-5	ASSYGDRGGNQPQH
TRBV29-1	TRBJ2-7	SVSGRSYEQY
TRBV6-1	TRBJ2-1	ASSEAGIQLNEQF
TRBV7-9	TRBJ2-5	ASSLEVGETQY
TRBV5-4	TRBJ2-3	ASSLGRGDTDTQY
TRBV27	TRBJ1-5	ASSFRTGGGQPQH
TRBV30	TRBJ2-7	AGGTGDEQY
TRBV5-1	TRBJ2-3	ASSSDRWGTDTQY
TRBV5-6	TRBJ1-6	ASHSLLGQYPLH
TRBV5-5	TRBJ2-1	ASSLQGQKTMEQF
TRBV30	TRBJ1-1	AWSRGGNTEAF